This entry features one TCR beta chain sequence. The data originate from a study of PD-L1 blockade in urothelial cancer. The protocol was immunoSEQ multiplex PCR, while the TCRdb copy is restricted to in-frame clones and leaves out a portion. The data show about 91,000 clones, 90% to 95% seen once. CDR3 size: 16 residues. Germline-derived CDR1 and CDR2 are SNHLY and FYNNEI. The J segment lost 6 bases and the V segment lost 6 bases, leaving 9 bases of the junction unmatched. This chain uses TRBV2 with TRBJ1-6; TRBD1 aligns across 9 bases. The receptor's source is a man aged 55 to 70 with urothelial cancer. The source material was PBMCs, sampled around atezolizumab (anti-PD-L1) treatment. The CDR3 nucleotides read TGTGCCAGCAGACCGGACAGGGGTCCCGCTAATTCACCCCTCCACTTT. Its translation is CASRPDRGPANSPLHF.